This TCR beta chain was sequenced for a study of regulatory T cells in long-lasting Graves disease. There are many counts of this clonotype. Antigen specificity is unknown. Study-level findings and limits: When disease was persistent, TRBV28, TRBJ1-2 and TRBJ2-5 were the favored segments.

This CDR3 region has 12 residues. V was clipped by 4 bases and J by 7 bases, with 10 bases between them. Germline CDR1 is DFQATT and CDR2 is SNEGSKA (reference sequence). Sequencing libraries for TCR beta were prepared with iRepertoire HTBI primers and Arm-PCR of CDR3 regions. Using its own MiXCR run on the multiplex PCR reads, TCRdb lists one record per CDR3 protein. The sample lists 250,000 to 300,000 distinct CDR3 sequences, roughly 18% occurring once. This sample's time point: newly diagnosed GD, antithyroid drugs for less than 3 months. RNA extracted from PBMCs served as the sequencing template. This sample also appeared in a second study, on T cells in Graves' hyperthyroidism and ophthalmopathy. That investigation notes: Most thyroid-expanded clonotypes above 0.001 were also found in blood.

The receptor's source is a woman under 40 with Graves disease. The rearrangement links TRBV20-1 to TRBJ2-2; weak D call: TRBD1 (6 bases). Source: peripheral blood mononuclear cells (PBMCs), taken at new diagnosis, from a patient treated with antithyroid drugs. In DNA form, the CDR3 reads TGCAGTGCTAAACCAGGGGACGGGGAGCTGTTTTTT. Its protein product is CSAKPGDGELFF.